This T cell receptor beta chain comes out of a study of cytomegalovirus exposure and HLA in healthy donors. Study findings and constraints: Indistinguishability led to the exclusion of some V segments, TRBV6-2 and TRBV6-3 included. Later analysis revealed greater clonal expansion in HLA-associated TCR beta chains than in equally common others. Most TCR sequences proved rare, with some public TCRs found in many donors. In terms of immune exposure information, only CMV serostatus was available.

60 Vbeta and 13 Jbeta primers were used in PCR. The data were produced by immunoSEQ multiplex PCR, yet TCRdb's version contains in-frame clones alone and is incomplete. The top ten hold 4.9% of the sample, which has approximately 100,000 clones, roughly three quarters seen once. The germline V gene has CDR1 SGHKS and CDR2 YYEKEE (reference sequence). The CDR3 runs to 16 residues. V dropped 1 base and J dropped 0 bases, with 13 bases sitting between them. For this clone: Its antigen is undetermined.

J is TRBJ1-1 and V is TRBV5-5, with D tentatively TRBD1 (6 bases). Material: PBMCs. The TCR was taken from a woman in her 40s in good health and CMV-seronegative. CDR3 in amino acids: CASSLSRGAMNTEAFF. CDR3 coding DNA: TGTGCCAGCAGCTTGTCCCGGGGGGCTATGAACACTGAAGCTTTCTTT.